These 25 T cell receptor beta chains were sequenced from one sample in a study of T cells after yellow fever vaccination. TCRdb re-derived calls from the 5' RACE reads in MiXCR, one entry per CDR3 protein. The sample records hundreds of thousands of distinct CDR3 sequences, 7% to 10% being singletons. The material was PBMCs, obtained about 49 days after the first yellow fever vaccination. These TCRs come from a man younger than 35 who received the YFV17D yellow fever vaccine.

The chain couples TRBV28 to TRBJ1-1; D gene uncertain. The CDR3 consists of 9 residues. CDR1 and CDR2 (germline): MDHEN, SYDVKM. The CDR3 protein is CVVGTEAFF. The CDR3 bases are TGTGTTGTCGGCACTGAAGCTTTCTTT.

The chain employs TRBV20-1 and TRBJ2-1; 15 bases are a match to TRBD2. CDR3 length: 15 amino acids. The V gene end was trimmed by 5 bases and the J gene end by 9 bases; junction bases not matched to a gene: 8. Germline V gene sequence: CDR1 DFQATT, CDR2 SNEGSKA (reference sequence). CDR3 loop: CSAPWTSGGASEQFF. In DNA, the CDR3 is TGCAGTGCTCCATGGACTAGCGGGGGGGCCTCTGAGCAGTTCTTC.

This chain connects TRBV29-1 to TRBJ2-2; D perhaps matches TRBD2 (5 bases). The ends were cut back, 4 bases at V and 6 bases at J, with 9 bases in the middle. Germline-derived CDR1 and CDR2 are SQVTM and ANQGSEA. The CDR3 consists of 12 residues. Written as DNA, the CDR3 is TGCAGCGTTGCTCCGGGATCCGGGGAGCTGTTTTTT. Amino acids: CSVAPGSGELFF.

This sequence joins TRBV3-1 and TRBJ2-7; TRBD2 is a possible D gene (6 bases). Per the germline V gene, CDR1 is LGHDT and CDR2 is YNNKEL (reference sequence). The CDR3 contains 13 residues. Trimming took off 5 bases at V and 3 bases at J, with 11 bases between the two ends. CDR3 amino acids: CASSSRELYEQYF. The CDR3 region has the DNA TGTGCCAGCAGCTCTCGGGAGCTCTACGAGCAGTACTTC.

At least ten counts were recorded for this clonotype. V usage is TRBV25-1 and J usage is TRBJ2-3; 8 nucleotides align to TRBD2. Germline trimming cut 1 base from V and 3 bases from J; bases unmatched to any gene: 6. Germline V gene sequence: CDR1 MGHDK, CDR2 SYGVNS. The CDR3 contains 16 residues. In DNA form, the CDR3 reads TGTGCCAGCAGTGAATCACGGCGGGGGGTAACAGATACGCAGTATTTT. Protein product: CASSESRRGVTDTQYF. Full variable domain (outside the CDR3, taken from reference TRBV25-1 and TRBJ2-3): EADIYQTPRYLVIGTGKKITLECSQTMGHDKMYWYQQDPGMELHLIHYSYGVNSTEKGDLSSESTVSRIRTEHFPLTLESARPSHTSQYLCASSESRRGVTDTQYFGPGTRLTVL.

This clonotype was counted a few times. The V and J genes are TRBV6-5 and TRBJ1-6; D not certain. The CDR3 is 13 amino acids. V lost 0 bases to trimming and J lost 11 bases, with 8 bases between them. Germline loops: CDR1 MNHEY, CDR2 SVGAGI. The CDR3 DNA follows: TGTGCCAGCAGTTACTCGATGGGTGCACCCCTCCACTTT. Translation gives CASSYSMGAPLHF.

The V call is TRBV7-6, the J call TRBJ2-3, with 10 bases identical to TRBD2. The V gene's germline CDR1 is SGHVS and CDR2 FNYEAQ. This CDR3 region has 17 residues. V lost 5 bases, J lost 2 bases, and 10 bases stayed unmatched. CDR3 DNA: TGTGCCAGCAGCGGATACTTTAGCGGGGGGTACACAGATACGCAGTATTTT. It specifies CASSGYFSGGYTDTQYF.

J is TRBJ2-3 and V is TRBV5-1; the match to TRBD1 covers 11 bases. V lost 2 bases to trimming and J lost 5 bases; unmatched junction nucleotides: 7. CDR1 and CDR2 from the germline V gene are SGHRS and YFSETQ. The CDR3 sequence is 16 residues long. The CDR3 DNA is TGCGCCAGCAGCTTTAGGACAGGGGGCCTCGTAGATACGCAGTATTTT. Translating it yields CASSFRTGGLVDTQYF.

CDR3 loop: CASSLEPGVSGELFF. The CDR3 DNA reads TGCGCCAGCAGCTTGGAACCCGGTGTGTCCGGGGAGCTGTTTTTT. The chain carries TRBV5-1 and TRBJ2-2; no definite D call. Germline V gene sequence: CDR1 SGHRS, CDR2 YFSETQ. The CDR3 is 15 amino acids. Trimming took off 0 bases at V and 6 bases at J, with 12 bases between the two ends.

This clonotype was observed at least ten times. The CDR3 coding sequence is TGTGCCAGCAGTACTACAGGGGGCGGCGACGAGCAGTACTTC. It codes for CASSTTGGGDEQYF. This rearrangement joins TRBV6-5 to TRBJ2-7; 9 bases agree with TRBD1. The CDR3 runs 14 residues. CDR1 and CDR2 (germline): MNHEY, SVGAGI. Trimming removed 5 bases from V and 5 bases from J; junction bases left unmatched: 7.

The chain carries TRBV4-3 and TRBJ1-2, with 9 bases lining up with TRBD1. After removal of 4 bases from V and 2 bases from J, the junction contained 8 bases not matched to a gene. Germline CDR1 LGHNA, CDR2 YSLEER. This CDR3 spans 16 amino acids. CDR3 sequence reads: CASSPGTGIQNYGYTF. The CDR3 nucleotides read TGCGCCAGCAGCCCTGGGACAGGGATACAGAACTATGGCTACACCTTC.

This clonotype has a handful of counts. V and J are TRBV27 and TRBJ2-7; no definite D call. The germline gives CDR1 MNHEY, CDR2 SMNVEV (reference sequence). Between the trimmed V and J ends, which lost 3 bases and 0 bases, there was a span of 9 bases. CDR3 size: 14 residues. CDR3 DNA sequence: TGTGCCAGCAGTTTGGACGGATACTCCTACGAGCAGTACTTC. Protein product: CASSLDGYSYEQYF.

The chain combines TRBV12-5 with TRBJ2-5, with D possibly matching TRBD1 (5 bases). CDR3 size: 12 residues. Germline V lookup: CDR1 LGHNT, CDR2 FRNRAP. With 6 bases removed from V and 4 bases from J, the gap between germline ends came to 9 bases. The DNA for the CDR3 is TGTGCTAGTGGACAGGAAGGAGAGACCCAGTACTTC. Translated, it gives CASGQEGETQYF.

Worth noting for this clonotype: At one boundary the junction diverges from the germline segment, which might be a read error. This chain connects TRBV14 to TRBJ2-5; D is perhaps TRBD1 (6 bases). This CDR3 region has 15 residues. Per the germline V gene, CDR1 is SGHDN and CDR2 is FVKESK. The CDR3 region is CTSSQGPGDRETQYF. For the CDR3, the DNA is TGTACCAGCAGCCAAGGGCCAGGGGATAGAGAGACCCAGTACTTC. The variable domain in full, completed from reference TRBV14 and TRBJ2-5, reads EAGVTQFPSHSVIEKGQTVTLRCDPISGHDNLYWYRRVMGKEIKFLLHFVKESKQDESGMPNNRFLAERTGGTYSTLKVQPAELEDSGVYFCTSSQGPGDRETQYFGPGTRLLVL.

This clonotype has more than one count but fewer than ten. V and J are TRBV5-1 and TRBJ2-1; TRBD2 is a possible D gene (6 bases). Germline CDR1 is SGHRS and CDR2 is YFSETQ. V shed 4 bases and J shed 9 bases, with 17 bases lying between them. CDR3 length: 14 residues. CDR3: CASSVFDGGFEQFF. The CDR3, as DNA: TGCGCCAGCAGCGTCTTCGATGGGGGGTTTGAGCAGTTCTTC.

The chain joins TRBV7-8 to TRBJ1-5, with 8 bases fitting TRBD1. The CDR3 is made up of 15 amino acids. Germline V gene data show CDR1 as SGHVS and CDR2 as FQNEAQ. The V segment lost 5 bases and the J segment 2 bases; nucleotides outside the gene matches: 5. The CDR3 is CASSTGGQGNQPQHF. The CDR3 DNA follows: TGTGCCAGCAGCACGGGGGGACAGGGCAATCAGCCCCAGCATTTT. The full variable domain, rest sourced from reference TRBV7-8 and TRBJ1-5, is GAGVSQSPRYKVAKRGQDVALRCDPISGHVSLFWYQQALGQGPEFLTYFQNEAQLDKSGLPSDRFFAERPEGSVSTLKIQRTQQEDSAVYLCASSTGGQGNQPQHFGDGTRLSIL.

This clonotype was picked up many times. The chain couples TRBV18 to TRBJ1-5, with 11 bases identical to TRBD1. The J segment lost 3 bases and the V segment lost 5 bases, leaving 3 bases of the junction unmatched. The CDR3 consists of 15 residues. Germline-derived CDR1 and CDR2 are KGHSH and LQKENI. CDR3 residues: CASSKDRGLNQPQHF. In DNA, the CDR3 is TGTGCCAGCTCAAAGGACAGGGGGCTCAATCAGCCCCAGCATTTT.

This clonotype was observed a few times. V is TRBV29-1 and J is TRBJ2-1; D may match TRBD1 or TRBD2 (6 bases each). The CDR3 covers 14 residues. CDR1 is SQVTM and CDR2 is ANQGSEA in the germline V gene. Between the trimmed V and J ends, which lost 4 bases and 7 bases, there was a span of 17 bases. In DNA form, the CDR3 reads TGCAGCGTTGTACTAGCACTAGGGGGGAATGAGCAGTTCTTC. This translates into CSVVLALGGNEQFF.

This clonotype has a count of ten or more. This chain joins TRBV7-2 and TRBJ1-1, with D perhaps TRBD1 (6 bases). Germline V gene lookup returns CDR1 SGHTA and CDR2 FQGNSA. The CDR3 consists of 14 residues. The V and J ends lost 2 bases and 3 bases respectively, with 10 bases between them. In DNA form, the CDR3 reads TGTGCCAGCAGCTTAAGGGGGAGAGACACTGAAGCTTTCTTT. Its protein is CASSLRGRDTEAFF.

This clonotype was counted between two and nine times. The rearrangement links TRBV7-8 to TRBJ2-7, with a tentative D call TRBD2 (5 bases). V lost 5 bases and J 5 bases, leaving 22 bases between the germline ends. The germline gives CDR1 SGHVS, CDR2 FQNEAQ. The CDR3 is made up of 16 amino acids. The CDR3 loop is CASSPVGVGRGNEQYV. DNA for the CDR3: TGTGCCAGCAGCCCCGTTGGTGTAGGGCGAGGGAACGAGCAGTACGTC.

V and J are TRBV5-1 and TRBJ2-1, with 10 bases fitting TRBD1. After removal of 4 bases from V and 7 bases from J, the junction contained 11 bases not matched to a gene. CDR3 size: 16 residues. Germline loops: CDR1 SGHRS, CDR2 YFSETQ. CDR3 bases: TGCGCCAGCAGCCTGAACCGGGACAGGGGTAGGAATGAGCAGTTCTTC. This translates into CASSLNRDRGRNEQFF.

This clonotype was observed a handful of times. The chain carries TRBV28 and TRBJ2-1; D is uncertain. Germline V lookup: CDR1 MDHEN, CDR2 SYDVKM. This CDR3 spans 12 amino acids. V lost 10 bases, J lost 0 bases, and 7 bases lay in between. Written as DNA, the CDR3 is TGTGCCACTGCCCACTCCTACAATGAGCAGTTCTTC. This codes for CATAHSYNEQFF.

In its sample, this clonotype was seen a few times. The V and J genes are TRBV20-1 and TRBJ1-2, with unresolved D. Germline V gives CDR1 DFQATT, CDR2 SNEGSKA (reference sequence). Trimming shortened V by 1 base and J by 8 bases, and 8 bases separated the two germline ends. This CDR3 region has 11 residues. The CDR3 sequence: CSARGKAGYTF. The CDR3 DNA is TGCAGTGCTAGAGGCAAGGCAGGCTACACCTTC.

The CDR3 here is CASSLVAGGAFEQFF. The CDR3 DNA follows: TGTGCCAGCAGCTTAGTGGCCGGGGGGGCGTTTGAGCAGTTCTTC. The rearrangement uses TRBV7-2 and TRBJ2-1; TRBD2 matches 8 bases. Germline V lookup: CDR1 SGHTA, CDR2 FQGNSA. Losses at the gene ends were 1 base for V and 9 bases for J; bases not matched to a gene: 8. CDR3 length: 15 amino acids.

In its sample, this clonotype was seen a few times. CDR3 amino acids: CASLEGTGANVLTF. For the CDR3, the DNA is TGTGCCAGTCTTGAGGGTACTGGGGCCAACGTCCTGACTTTC. The V gene is TRBV19, the J gene TRBJ2-6; weak D call: TRBD2 (5 bases). Deletions cut 8 bases from V and 2 bases from J, with 10 bases between. There are 14 residues in the CDR3. Germline loops: CDR1 LNHDA, CDR2 SQIVND (reference sequence).